Presented here are 26 T cell receptor beta chains from one specimen sequenced in a study of response to subunit inactivated influenza vaccine. TCRdb fed the RT-PCR reads into MiXCR, producing one record per CDR3 protein. The sample holds approximately 530,000 distinct CDR3 sequences; roughly 13% are singletons and the top ten take approximately 14%. The specimen comprised PBMCs from blood, sampled more than 35 days after vaccination. Source of these receptors: a man between 50 and 59 years old who received an inactivated influenza vaccine.

This clonotype is labeled medium-sized. The chain uses TRBV15 and TRBJ2-5; D is undetermined. CDR3 length: 15 residues. V lost 0 bases and J lost 0, with 8 bases in between. Germline CDR1 and CDR2: LNHNV and YYDKDF (reference sequence). The CDR3 reads CATSRDVQNQETQYF. As DNA, the CDR3 is TGTGCCACCAGCAGAGATGTGCAGAACCAAGAGACCCAGTACTTC.

This clonotype has more than one count but fewer than ten. The rearrangement uses TRBV7-9 and TRBJ1-6; possibly TRBD1 for D (6 bases). V was cut by 4 bases and J by 13 bases, with 23 bases left in between. CDR3 length: 16 amino acids. Germline loops: CDR1 SEHNR, CDR2 FQNEAQ (reference sequence). The CDR3 reads CASSWGAGTILSPLHF. CDR3 sequence (DNA): TGTGCCAGCAGCTGGGGGGCAGGGACTATTCTATCCCCCCTCCACTTT.

The chain couples TRBV5-1 to TRBJ2-3, with a weak D call TRBD2 (6 bases). CDR1 is SGHRS and CDR2 is YFSETQ in the germline V gene. The CDR3 spans 15 residues. The V gene lost 0 bases and the J gene lost 3 bases, with 11 bases spanning the gap. The CDR3 DNA reads TGCGCCAGCAGCTTGGGTCTAGCGTTGACAGATACGCAGTATTTT. Translation gives CASSLGLALTDTQYF.

This clonotype was counted a few times. The rearrangement uses TRBV5-6 and TRBJ2-1; D uncertain. Germline CDR1 SGHDT, CDR2 YYEEEE. V gave up 1 base and J gave up 3 bases, with 5 bases separating them. The CDR3 extends over 13 amino acids. The CDR3 sequence is CASSLKLYNEQFF. CDR3 DNA: TGTGCCAGCAGCTTGAAACTCTACAATGAGCAGTTCTTC.

CDR3 protein: CASSRASTRSYNEQFF. The CDR3 DNA is TGTGCCAGCAGTAGGGCTTCGACTAGGTCCTACAATGAGCAGTTCTTC. The chain has TRBV28 and TRBJ2-1; tentative D call: TRBD2 (6 bases). Trimming took off 5 bases at V and 1 base at J, with 15 bases between the two ends. Germline V lookup: CDR1 MDHEN, CDR2 SYDVKM. This CDR3 spans 16 amino acids.

Here the CDR3 DNA reads TGCAGTGCTGGACTAGCGGGGGCTACTAATGAGCAGTTCTTC. The encoded protein is CSAGLAGATNEQFF. The rearrangement links TRBV20-1 to TRBJ2-1; TRBD2 matches at 13 bases. J gave up 7 bases and V 5 bases, and 5 bases lay outside the gene matches. This CDR3 spans 14 amino acids. Germline V CDR1 and CDR2: DFQATT, SNEGSKA (reference sequence).

This clonotype came up a few times. The CDR3 DNA follows: TGTGCCAGCAGTACTACAGGAGCCCAGTACTTC. Amino acid sequence: CASSTTGAQYF. The chain links TRBV12-3 or TRBV12-4 to TRBJ2-5, with D possibly being TRBD1 (5 bases). This CDR3 has 11 amino acids. Trimming removed 5 bases at V and 9 bases at J, with 10 bases between.

The table lists this clonotype with a few counts. The chain has TRBV27 and TRBJ2-5; perhaps D is TRBD1 or TRBD2 (5 bases each). The V end was cut by 6 bases, the J end by 1 base, with 15 bases between. The CDR3 has 15 residues. Germline CDR1 and CDR2: MNHEY and SMNVEV (reference sequence). CDR3 in DNA: TGTGCCAGCAGCCCCCTTCGAGGGGTCCAAGAGACCCAGTACTTC. Its translation: CASSPLRGVQETQYF.

The chain links TRBV15 to TRBJ2-5, with 12 bases that match TRBD2. This CDR3 is built from 15 residues. V lost 5 bases, J lost 2 bases, and 3 bases stayed unmatched. Germline V gene sequence: CDR1 LNHNV, CDR2 YYDKDF (reference sequence). The CDR3 loop is CATSGGLAGQETQYF. For the CDR3, the DNA is TGTGCCACCAGCGGAGGACTAGCGGGACAAGAGACCCAGTACTTC.

The chain couples TRBV5-1 to TRBJ1-3; no reliable D call. V lost 4 bases and J lost 0, with 11 bases in between. CDR3 length: 15 residues. CDR1 and CDR2 from the germline V gene are SGHRS and YFSETQ. CDR3 in DNA: TGCGCCAGCAGCGCCCTCGGGAACTCTGGAAACACCATATATTTT. The encoded protein is CASSALGNSGNTIYF. Combining the CDR3 with reference TRBV5-1 and TRBJ1-3 gives the whole variable domain KAGVTQTPRYLIKTRGQQVTLSCSPISGHRSVSWYQQTPGQGLQFLFEYFSETQRNKGNFPGRFSGRQFSNSRSEMNVSTLELGDSALYLCASSALGNSGNTIYFGEGSWLTVV.

The chain has TRBV2 and TRBJ2-3; TRBD1 agrees at 8 bases. V was clipped by 3 bases and J by 4 bases; unmatched bases: 3. This CDR3 spans 14 amino acids. In germline, CDR1 is SNHLY, CDR2 FYNNEI. The CDR3 DNA sequence: TGTGCCAGCAGTGACAGGGGGCGGGCAGATACGCAGTATTTT. This gives the protein CASSDRGRADTQYF.

This clonotype has ten or more counts. The rearrangement links TRBV11-2 to TRBJ2-6, with D possibly matching TRBD1 (6 bases). Germline V gene sequence: CDR1 SGHAT, CDR2 FQNNGV. Trimming removed 2 bases from V and 4 bases from J, with 15 bases in between. The CDR3 is 17 residues long. For the CDR3, the DNA is TGTGCCAGCAGCTTATCCCCACAGGGTTACGGGGCCAACGTCCTGACTTTC. This gives the protein CASSLSPQGYGANVLTF.

This rearrangement joins TRBV7-2 to TRBJ2-7, with 8 positions matching TRBD2. The CDR3 has 14 amino acids. The V segment lost 7 bases and the J segment 6 bases; nucleotides outside the gene matches: 11. CDR1 is SGHTA and CDR2 is FQGNSA in the germline V gene. The CDR3 reads CASTPLAERGEQYF. As DNA, the CDR3 is TGTGCCAGCACCCCACTAGCGGAGCGCGGCGAGCAGTACTTC. The entire variable domain, with the rest obtained from reference TRBV7-2 and TRBJ2-7, is as follows: GAGVSQSPSNKVTEKGKDVELRCDPISGHTALYWYRQSLGQGLEFLIYFQGNSAPDKSGLPSDRFSAERTGGSVSTLTIQRTQQEDSAVYLCASTPLAERGEQYFGPGTRLTVT.

This clonotype turned up a few times. The J gene is TRBJ1-2, the V gene TRBV20-1, with 7 positions matching TRBD1. The CDR3 is made up of 14 amino acids. The ends lost 5 bases at V and 3 bases at J; junction bases unmatched: 9. Germline CDR1 and CDR2: DFQATT and SNEGSKA (reference sequence). The CDR3 loop is CSALVRDSYYGYTF. For the CDR3, the DNA is TGCAGTGCTCTAGTTAGGGACAGCTACTATGGCTACACCTTC.

This clonotype showed up just a few times. This chain joins TRBV12-3 or TRBV12-4 and TRBJ1-6; D gene uncertain. The ends were cut back, 2 bases at V and 12 bases at J, with 8 bases in the middle. The CDR3 length is 12 residues. The CDR3 coding sequence is TGTGCCAGCAGTTTAACCTCAATACCCCTCCACTTT. This codes for CASSLTSIPLHF.

A few counts support this clonotype. The rearrangement uses TRBV5-4 and TRBJ2-1; no definite D call. The germline V gene encodes CDR1 SGHNT and CDR2 YYREEE (reference sequence). This CDR3 has 12 residues. Trimming shortened V by 4 bases and J by 5 bases, and 7 bases separated the two germline ends. The CDR3: CASSPDHNEQFF. CDR3 DNA: TGTGCCAGCAGCCCGGACCACAATGAGCAGTTCTTC.

The chain carries TRBV20-1 and TRBJ1-2; unclear D gene. Between the trimmed V and J ends, which lost 6 bases and 3 bases, there was a span of 17 bases. CDR1 is DFQATT and CDR2 is SNEGSKA in the germline V gene (reference sequence). The CDR3 totals 14 residues. The CDR3 protein is CSARVRQVDYGYTF. The CDR3 nucleotides are TGCAGTGCACGAGTCCGGCAGGTGGACTATGGCTACACCTTC.

This rearrangement joins TRBV7-9 to TRBJ2-3, with D unresolved. Germline CDR1 and CDR2: SEHNR and FQNEAQ (reference sequence). V was trimmed by 3 bases and J by 7 bases, leaving 11 bases between them. The CDR3 is 13 residues long. This CDR3 reads CASSLDRANTQYF. Written as DNA, the CDR3 is TGTGCCAGCAGCTTGGACCGAGCAAATACGCAGTATTTT. The whole variable domain, filled in from reference TRBV7-9 and TRBJ2-3, reads DTGVSQNPRHKITKRGQNVTFRCDPISEHNRLYWYRQTLGQGPEFLTYFQNEAQLEKSRLLSDRFSAERPKGSFSTLEIQRTEQGDSAMYLCASSLDRANTQYFGPGTRLTVL.

Many counts were recorded for this clonotype. This rearrangement joins TRBV7-2 to TRBJ2-6; D is unresolved. Germline V gene sequence: CDR1 SGHTA, CDR2 FQGNSA. Trimming took off 10 bases at V and 2 bases at J, with 12 bases between the two ends. CDR3 length equals 14 residues. The CDR3 sequence: CATSLGTGANVLTF. The DNA of the CDR3 is TGTGCCACCTCCCTCGGAACTGGGGCCAACGTCCTGACTTTC.

This clonotype was seen only a few times. V gene TRBV5-6 combines with J gene TRBJ2-7; 7 bases fit TRBD1. J was trimmed by 2 bases and V by 4 bases; bases with no gene match: 6. Germline CDR1 SGHDT, CDR2 YYEEEE. The CDR3 is 14 residues long. CDR3 sequence (DNA): TGTGCCAGCAGCAAGGGACAGAATACCTACGAGCAGTACTTC. Its translation: CASSKGQNTYEQYF.

This clonotype has just a few counts. The V and J genes are TRBV7-6 and TRBJ1-2, with 7 bases aligning to TRBD1. The CDR3 is 17 residues long. Germline V gene sequence: CDR1 SGHVS, CDR2 FNYEAQ. After removal of 6 bases from V and 1 base from J, the junction contained 14 bases not matched to a gene. The CDR3 reads CASSLYGKGARNYGYTF. CDR3 bases: TGTGCCAGCAGTTTATATGGAAAGGGGGCCCGTAACTATGGCTACACCTTC.

This clonotype showed up just a few times. The rearrangement joins TRBV6-1 to TRBJ2-7; D is unresolved. Germline V lookup: CDR1 MNHNS, CDR2 SASEGT. V was clipped by 7 bases and J by 3 bases, with 13 bases between them. This CDR3 has 13 residues. The CDR3 DNA follows: TGTGCCAGCAAGATAGGGCCTGACTACGAGCAGTACTTC. Protein: CASKIGPDYEQYF.

This clonotype was seen at least ten times. This chain joins TRBV12-3 or TRBV12-4 and TRBJ2-7; 7 bases line up with TRBD1. This CDR3 comprises 15 residues. V shed 6 bases, J shed 3 bases, and the junction held 11 bases outside the gene matches. The CDR3 region has the DNA TGTGCCAGCAGCCAACAGGGGATATTTTTCTACGAGCAGTACTTC. It translates to CASSQQGIFFYEQYF.

In this sample, this clonotype turned up many times. The chain employs TRBV20-1 and TRBJ2-5; D tentatively reads TRBD1 or TRBD2 (6 bases each). Germline V lookup: CDR1 DFQATT, CDR2 SNEGSKA (reference sequence). Trimming pared 6 bases from V and 2 bases from J, leaving 16 bases between. The CDR3 is 14 residues long. The CDR3 reads CSASGGAGQETQYF. The CDR3 DNA sequence: TGCAGTGCCAGTGGGGGCGCGGGGCAAGAGACCCAGTACTTC.

The chain is built from TRBV7-9 and TRBJ2-1; a possible D gene is TRBD2 (6 bases). CDR3 length: 16 amino acids. V lost 4 bases and J lost 5, with 18 bases in between. Germline V gives CDR1 SEHNR, CDR2 FQNEAQ (reference sequence). The CDR3 loop reads CASSSTAGLLHNEQFF. CDR3 DNA: TGTGCCAGCAGCTCCACGGCGGGGCTTTTACACAATGAGCAGTTCTTC.

This chain links TRBV20-1 with TRBJ2-5, with D possibly being TRBD1 (5 bases). V was cut by 2 bases and J by 2 bases, with 9 bases left in between. The CDR3 is 13 residues long. Looked up from germline, CDR1 is DFQATT and CDR2 is SNEGSKA (reference sequence). The CDR3 region is CSARQGRQETQYF. Here the CDR3 DNA reads TGCAGTGCTAGACAGGGCCGTCAAGAGACCCAGTACTTC.